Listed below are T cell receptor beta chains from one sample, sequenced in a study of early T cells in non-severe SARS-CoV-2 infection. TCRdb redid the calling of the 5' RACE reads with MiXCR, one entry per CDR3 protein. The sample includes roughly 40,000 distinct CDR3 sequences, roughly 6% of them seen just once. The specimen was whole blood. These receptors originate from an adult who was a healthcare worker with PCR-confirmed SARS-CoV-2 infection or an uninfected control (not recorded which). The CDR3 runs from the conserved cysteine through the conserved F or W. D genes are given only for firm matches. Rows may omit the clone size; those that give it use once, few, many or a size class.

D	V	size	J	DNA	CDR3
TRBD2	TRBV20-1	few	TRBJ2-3	TGCAGTGCCCCCCCTCGGGGGGTAGGAGATACGCAGTATTTT	CSAPPRGVGDTQYF
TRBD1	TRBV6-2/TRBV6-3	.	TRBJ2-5	TGTGCCGCGCCGAGACAGGGACCCCAAGAGACCCAGTACTTC	CAAPRQGPQETQYF
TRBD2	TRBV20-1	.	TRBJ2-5	TGCAGTGCTAGCGGCCGTCGTAGCGGGGAAGAGACCCAGTACTTC	CSASGRRSGEETQYF
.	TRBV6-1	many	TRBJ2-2	TGTGCCAGCAGTGAAGCAGCGGAGACCGGGGAGCTGTTTTTT	CASSEAAETGELFF
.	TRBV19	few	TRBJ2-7	TGTGCCAGTAGATTCCGGGACAATTCCTACGAGCAGTACTTC	CASRFRDNSYEQYF
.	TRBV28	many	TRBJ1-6	TGTGCCAGCAGTTGGACAGCTAATTCACCCCTCCACTTT	CASSWTANSPLHF
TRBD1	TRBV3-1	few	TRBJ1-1	TGTGCCAGCAGCAGGGGGCTGGAGAACACTGAAGCTTTCTTT	CASSRGLENTEAFF
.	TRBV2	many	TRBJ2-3	TGTGCCAGCAGGGGCCCAGAAGTCCGTGGAGATACGCAGTATTTT	CASRGPEVRGDTQYF
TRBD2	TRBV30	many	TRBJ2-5	TGTGCCTGGAGTAAAATTCCCGGGACTAGGATGGCGGAGACCCAGTACTTC	CAWSKIPGTRMAETQYF
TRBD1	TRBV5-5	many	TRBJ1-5	TGTGCCAGCAGCTTCGACAGGGACGATCAGCCCCAGCATTTT	CASSFDRDDQPQHF
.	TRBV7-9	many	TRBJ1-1	TGTGCCAGCAGCTTAGTAGGCCAGGTCGGAGCTTTCTTT	CASSLVGQVGAFF
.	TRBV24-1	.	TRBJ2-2	TGTGCCACCAGCGGGCCCAGTGGGGCCGGGGAGCTGTTTTTT	CATSGPSGAGELFF
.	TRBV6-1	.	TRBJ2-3	TGTGCCAGCAGTGAACGGGCAGGCACAGATACGCAGTATTTT	CASSERAGTDTQYF
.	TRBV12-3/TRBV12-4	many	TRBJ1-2	TGTGCCAGCAGTTCTCTGGAGTATGGCTACACCTTC	CASSSLEYGYTF
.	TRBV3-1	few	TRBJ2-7	TGTGCCAGCAGCCGAGACCCCTACTACGAGCAGTACTTC	CASSRDPYYEQYF
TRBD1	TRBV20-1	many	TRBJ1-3	TGCAGTGTTCCCGCCCCAAGGGACAGGGTCTCTGGAAACACCATATATTTT	CSVPAPRDRVSGNTIYF
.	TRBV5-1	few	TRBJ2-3	TGCGCCAGCATGCTCACAGATACGCAGTATTTT	CASMLTDTQYF
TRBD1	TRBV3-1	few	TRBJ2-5	TGTGCCAGCAGCCAGAGGACAGGGGGAGAGACCCAGTACTTC	CASSQRTGGETQYF
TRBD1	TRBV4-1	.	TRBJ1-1	TGCGCCAGCAGTTTGGAGGGGGCGCAAAACACTGAAGCTTTCTTT	CASSLEGAQNTEAFF
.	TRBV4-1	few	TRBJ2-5	TGCGCCAGCAGCCAAGGCGGAAGATTACAAGAGACCCAGTACTTC	CASSQGGRLQETQYF